The 13 T cell receptor beta chains presented below share a single source sample, sequenced in a study of shared clonotypes between healthy human individuals. Only in-frame clones appear in the TCRdb table, and some are missing; sequencing was by immunoSEQ multiplex PCR. The sample gives 850,000 to 1,200,000 clones, more than 65% of which show up once; approximately 1.5% is in the top ten. The sample consisted of memory CD4+ T cells sorted from blood. Subset meaning: CD45RA-negative fraction. All receptors come from a young man in good health.

This chain joins TRBV30 and TRBJ1-5; possible D gene TRBD1, 6 bases. Deletions cut 0 bases from V and 6 bases from J, with 12 bases between. The CDR3 has 14 amino acids. Germline-derived CDR1 and CDR2 are GTSNPN and SVGIG (reference sequence). In DNA form, the CDR3 reads TGTGCCTGGAGTGTCCCGGGAGGGGGTCAGCCCCAGCATTTT. As protein: CAWSVPGGGQPQHF.

The genes are TRBV28 and TRBJ2-3, with 7 bases fitting TRBD2. This CDR3 comprises 16 residues. CDR1 is MDHEN, CDR2 SYDVKM, per germline. Unmatched junction bases numbered 8, after V lost 1 base and J lost 4 bases. CDR3 protein: CASSLLGRGTADTQYF. The CDR3 DNA is TGTGCCAGCAGTTTATTGGGGCGGGGGACCGCAGATACGCAGTATTTT.

This chain connects TRBV5-4 to TRBJ2-3; 10 nucleotides line up with TRBD2. Per the germline V gene, CDR1 is SGHNT and CDR2 is YYREEE (reference sequence). The CDR3 extends over 16 amino acids. J was trimmed by 0 bases and V by 6 bases; bases with no gene match: 7. As DNA, the CDR3 is TGTGCCAGCACAAAAAGACTAGCGGGTAGCACAGATACGCAGTATTTT. Protein sequence: CASTKRLAGSTDTQYF.

This clone was observed a few times. Possible read error: a much larger clone is one base away. The chain is built from TRBV6-5 and TRBJ1-1, with D unresolved. Germline V gene sequence: CDR1 MNHEY, CDR2 SVGAGI. V lost 6 bases and J lost 1, with 9 bases in between. CDR3 size: 13 residues. In DNA, the CDR3 is TGTGCCAGCAGCTTCCGGGGGAACACTGAAGCTTTCTTT. It translates to CASSFRGNTEAFF.

This clone has just a few counts. The rearrangement uses TRBV27 and TRBJ1-1; TRBD1 agrees at 11 bases. V trimming: 4 bases; J trimming: 6 bases; junction bases outside the gene matches: 7. Germline-derived CDR1 and CDR2 are MNHEY and SMNVEV (reference sequence). The CDR3 runs 15 residues. CDR3 residues: CASSSTGQGAAEAFF. The CDR3, as DNA: TGTGCCAGCAGTTCCACCGGACAGGGGGCGGCTGAAGCTTTCTTT.

V gene TRBV6-1 combines with J gene TRBJ2-3; D might be TRBD2 (6 bases). Trimming took off 3 bases at V and 0 bases at J, with 13 bases between the two ends. CDR1 is MNHNS, CDR2 SASEGT, per germline. This CDR3 has 16 amino acids. For the CDR3, the DNA is TGTGCCAGCAGTGAGACTAACGGGGGTAGCACAGATACGCAGTATTTT. It translates to CASSETNGGSTDTQYF.

In regard to this clone: This may come from a read error, since a much larger clone is one base off. At the DNA level, this CDR3 is encoded by other sequences in the same sample as well. As DNA, the CDR3 is TGCAGTGCTAGACCGAACACTGAAGCTTTCTTT. Amino acid sequence: CSARPNTEAFF. This chain connects TRBV20-1 to TRBJ1-1; unclear D gene. V was trimmed by 2 bases and J by 1 base, leaving 2 bases between them. The V gene's germline CDR1 is DFQATT and CDR2 SNEGSKA (reference sequence). The CDR3 loop spans 11 amino acids.

J is TRBJ1-1 and V is TRBV9, with 10 bases that match TRBD1. The CDR3 length is 14 residues. Germline V gene sequence: CDR1 SGDLS, CDR2 YYNGEE. V dropped 2 bases and J dropped 11; count of bases not matched to a gene: 9. Here the CDR3 reads CASSVSGTGAEAFF. The CDR3 DNA follows: TGTGCCAGCAGCGTTTCGGGGACAGGGGCCGAGGCTTTCTTT.

The CDR3 spells CASSDRGFYEQYF. CDR3 coding DNA: TGTGCCAGCTCTGACAGGGGGTTCTACGAGCAGTACTTC. This sequence joins TRBV6-6 and TRBJ2-7; 9 nucleotides match TRBD1. There are 13 residues in the CDR3. V lost 8 bases to trimming and J lost 3 bases; unmatched junction nucleotides: 5. CDR1 is MNHNY, CDR2 SVGAGI, per germline (reference sequence).

The CDR3 loop reads CATSRGGLGVTDTQYF. Here the CDR3 DNA reads TGTGCCACCAGCAGGGGAGGGCTTGGGGTAACAGATACGCAGTATTTT. The chain has TRBV15 and TRBJ2-3, with 7 bases lining up with TRBD2. V gave up 3 bases and J gave up 3 bases; unmatched junction bases: 9. The CDR3 has 16 residues. The V gene's germline CDR1 is LNHNV and CDR2 YYDKDF (reference sequence).

The V call is TRBV27, the J call TRBJ2-7; 10 bases align to TRBD1. CDR1 is MNHEY and CDR2 is SMNVEV in the germline V gene (reference sequence). CDR3 size: 15 residues. The V and J ends lost 6 bases and 3 bases, in that order; junction bases with no gene match: 8. CDR3 residues: CASRSFGTGDYEQYF. CDR3 DNA: TGTGCCAGCAGATCGTTCGGGACAGGGGACTACGAGCAGTACTTC.

The rearrangement joins TRBV18 to TRBJ1-4, with a tentative D call TRBD1 (5 bases). Trimming took 5 bases from V and 4 from J, leaving 8 bases between them. The CDR3 length is 13 residues. Germline CDR1 is KGHSH and CDR2 is LQKENI. The CDR3 spells CASSRDSNEKLFF. DNA of the CDR3: TGTGCCAGCTCAAGAGACAGTAATGAAAAACTGTTTTTT.

The chain has TRBV7-2 and TRBJ1-5; possible D gene TRBD1, 6 bases. This CDR3 has 14 residues. Trimming shortened V by 4 bases and J by 7 bases, and 14 bases separated the two germline ends. The V gene's germline CDR1 is SGHTA and CDR2 FQGNSA. The CDR3 DNA follows: TGTGCCAGCAGCTCCAGACAAGGGGGGCAGCCCCAGCATTTT. Its translation: CASSSRQGGQPQHF.